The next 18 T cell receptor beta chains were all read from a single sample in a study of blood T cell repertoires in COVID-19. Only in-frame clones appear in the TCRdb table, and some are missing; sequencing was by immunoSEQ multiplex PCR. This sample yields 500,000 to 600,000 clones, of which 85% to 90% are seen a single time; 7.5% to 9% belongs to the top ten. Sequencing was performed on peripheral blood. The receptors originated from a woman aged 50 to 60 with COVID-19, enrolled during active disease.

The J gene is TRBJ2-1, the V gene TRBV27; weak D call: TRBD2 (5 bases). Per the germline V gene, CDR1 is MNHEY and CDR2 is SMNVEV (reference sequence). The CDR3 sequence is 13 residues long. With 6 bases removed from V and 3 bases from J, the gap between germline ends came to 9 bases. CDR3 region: CASRSRDYNEQFF. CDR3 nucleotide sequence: TGTGCCAGCAGGTCCCGGGACTACAATGAGCAGTTCTTC.

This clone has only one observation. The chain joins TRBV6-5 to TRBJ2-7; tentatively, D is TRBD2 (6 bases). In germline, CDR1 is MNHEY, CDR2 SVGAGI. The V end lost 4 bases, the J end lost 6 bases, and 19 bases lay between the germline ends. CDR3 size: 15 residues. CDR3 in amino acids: CASSFRDSTRSEQYF. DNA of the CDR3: TGTGCCAGCAGTTTCCGGGACTCCACTAGAAGCGAGCAGTACTTC.

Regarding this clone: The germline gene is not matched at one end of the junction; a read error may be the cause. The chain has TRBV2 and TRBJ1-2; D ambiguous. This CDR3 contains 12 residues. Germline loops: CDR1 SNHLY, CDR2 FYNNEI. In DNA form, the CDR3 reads TGTGCCAGCAGTGTAGAGGGTCTAATCGTCGATTTC. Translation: CASSVEGLIVDF.

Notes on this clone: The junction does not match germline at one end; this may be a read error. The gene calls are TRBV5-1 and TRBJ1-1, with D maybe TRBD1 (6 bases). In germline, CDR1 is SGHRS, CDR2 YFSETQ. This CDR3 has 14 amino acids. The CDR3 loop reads CASRLDSTNTEAFF. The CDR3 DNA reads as TGCGCCAGCAGGTTGGACAGTACGAACACTGAAGCTTTCTTT.

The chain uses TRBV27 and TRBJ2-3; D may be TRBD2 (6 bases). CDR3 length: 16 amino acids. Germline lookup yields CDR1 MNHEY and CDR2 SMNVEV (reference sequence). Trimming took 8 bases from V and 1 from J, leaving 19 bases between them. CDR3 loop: CASGVLPRGGTDTQYF. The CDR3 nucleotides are TGTGCCAGCGGCGTGCTTCCTCGCGGGGGCACAGATACGCAGTATTTT.

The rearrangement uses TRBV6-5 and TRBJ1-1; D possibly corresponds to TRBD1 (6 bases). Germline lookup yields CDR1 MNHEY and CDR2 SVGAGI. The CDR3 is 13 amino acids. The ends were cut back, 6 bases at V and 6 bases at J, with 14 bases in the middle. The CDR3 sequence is CASRIQQGPEAFF. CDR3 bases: TGTGCCAGCAGGATACAACAGGGACCTGAAGCTTTCTTT.

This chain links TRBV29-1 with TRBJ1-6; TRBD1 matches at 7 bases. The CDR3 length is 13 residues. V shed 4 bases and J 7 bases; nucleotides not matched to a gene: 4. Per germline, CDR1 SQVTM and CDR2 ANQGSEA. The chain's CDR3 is CSVGEQGNSPLHF. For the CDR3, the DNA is TGCAGCGTTGGGGAACAGGGGAATTCACCCCTCCACTTT.

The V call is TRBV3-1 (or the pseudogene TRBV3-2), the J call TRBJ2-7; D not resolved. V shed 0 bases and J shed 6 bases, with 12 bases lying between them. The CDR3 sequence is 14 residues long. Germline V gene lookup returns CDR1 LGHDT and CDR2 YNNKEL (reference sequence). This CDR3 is CASSQDPSPGEQYF. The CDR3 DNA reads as TGTGCCAGCAGCCAAGATCCAAGCCCTGGCGAGCAGTACTTC.

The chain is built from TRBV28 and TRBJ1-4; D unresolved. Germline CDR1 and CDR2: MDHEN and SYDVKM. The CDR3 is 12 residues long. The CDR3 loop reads CAAQSRGEKLFF. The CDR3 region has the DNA TGTGCAGCACAGTCCCGGGGTGAAAAACTGTTTTTT.

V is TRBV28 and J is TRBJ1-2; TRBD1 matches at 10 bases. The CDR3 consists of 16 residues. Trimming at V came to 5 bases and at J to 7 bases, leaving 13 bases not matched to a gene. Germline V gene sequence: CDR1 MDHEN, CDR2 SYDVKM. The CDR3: CASSPRQGAISGGYTF. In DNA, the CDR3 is TGTGCCAGCAGTCCCCGACAGGGGGCGATATCAGGTGGCTACACCTTC.

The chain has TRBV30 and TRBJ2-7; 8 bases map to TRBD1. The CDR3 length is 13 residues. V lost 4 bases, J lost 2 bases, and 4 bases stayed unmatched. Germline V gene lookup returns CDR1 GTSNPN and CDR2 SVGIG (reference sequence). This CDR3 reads CAWIGTGTYEQYF. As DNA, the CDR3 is TGTGCCTGGATCGGGACAGGTACCTACGAGCAGTACTTC.

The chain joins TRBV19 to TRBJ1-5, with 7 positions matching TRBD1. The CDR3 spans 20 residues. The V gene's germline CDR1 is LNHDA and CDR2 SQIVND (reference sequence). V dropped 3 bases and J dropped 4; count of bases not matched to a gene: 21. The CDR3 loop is CASSMRGSGRWQGENQPQHF. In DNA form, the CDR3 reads TGTGCCAGTAGTATGCGAGGTTCTGGTCGGTGGCAGGGGGAAAATCAGCCCCAGCATTTT.

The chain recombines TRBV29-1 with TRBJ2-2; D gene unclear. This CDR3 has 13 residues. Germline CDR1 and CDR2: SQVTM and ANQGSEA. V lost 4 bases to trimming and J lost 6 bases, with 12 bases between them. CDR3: CSVGTAAPGELFF. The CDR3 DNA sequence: TGCAGCGTTGGAACAGCCGCTCCCGGGGAGCTGTTTTTT.

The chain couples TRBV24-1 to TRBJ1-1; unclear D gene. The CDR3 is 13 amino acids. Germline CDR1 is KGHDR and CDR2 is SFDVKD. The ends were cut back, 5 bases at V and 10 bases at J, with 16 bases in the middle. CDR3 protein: CATSVKDFLPAFF. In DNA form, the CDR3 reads TGTGCCACCAGTGTTAAAGATTTTCTACCAGCTTTCTTT.

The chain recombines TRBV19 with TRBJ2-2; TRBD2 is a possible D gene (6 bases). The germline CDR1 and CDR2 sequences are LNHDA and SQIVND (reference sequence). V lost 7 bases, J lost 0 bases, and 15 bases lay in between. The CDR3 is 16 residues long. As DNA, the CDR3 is TGTGCCAGTACCCATCACGGGGGATCGAACACCGGGGAGCTGTTTTTT. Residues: CASTHHGGSNTGELFF.

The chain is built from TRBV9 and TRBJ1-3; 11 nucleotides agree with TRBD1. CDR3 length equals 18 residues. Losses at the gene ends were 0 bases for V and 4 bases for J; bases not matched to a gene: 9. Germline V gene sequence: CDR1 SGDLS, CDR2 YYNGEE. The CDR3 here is CASSVDLRDRGTGNTIYF. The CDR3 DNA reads TGTGCCAGCAGCGTAGACCTGAGGGACAGGGGGACCGGAAACACCATATATTTT.

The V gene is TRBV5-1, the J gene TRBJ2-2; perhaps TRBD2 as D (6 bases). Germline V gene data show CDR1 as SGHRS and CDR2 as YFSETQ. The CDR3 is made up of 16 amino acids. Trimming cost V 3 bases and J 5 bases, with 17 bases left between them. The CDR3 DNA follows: TGCGCCAGCAGCTACGACGGGGGAAGGAGAACCGGGGAGCTGTTTTTT. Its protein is CASSYDGGRRTGELFF.

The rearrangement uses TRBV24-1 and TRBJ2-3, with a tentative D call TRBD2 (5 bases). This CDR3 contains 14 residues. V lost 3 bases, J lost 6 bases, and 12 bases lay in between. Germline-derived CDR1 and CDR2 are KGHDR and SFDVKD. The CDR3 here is CATSDVRRTDTQYF. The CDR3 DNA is TGTGCCACCAGTGATGTACGGAGGACGGATACGCAGTATTTT.